Each of the 11 T cell receptor beta chains below was sequenced from the same sample in a study of OX40 agonist ivuxolimab in advanced cancers. Measured with immunoSEQ multiplex PCR; TCRdb has only the in-frame clones, and not every one. The table lists approximately 23,000 clones, approximately 88% of them singletons. The sample consisted of CD4+ or CD8+ T cells sorted from blood, taken in a trial of the OX40 agonist ivuxolimab. The receptors here all came from an adult with an advanced solid tumor such as melanoma, head and neck, liver or kidney cancer.

The V and J genes are TRBV15 and TRBJ2-3; 10 positions match TRBD2. The CDR3 loop spans 17 amino acids. Germline V gene lookup returns CDR1 LNHNV and CDR2 YYDKDF (reference sequence). The junction had 10 bases not matched to a gene; V was cut back by 5 bases and J by 2 bases. The DNA of the CDR3 is TGTGCCACCAGCGTCGGGACTAGCGAATGGGTCACAGATACGCAGTATTTT. This sequence encodes CATSVGTSEWVTDTQYF.

The chain has TRBV10-2 and TRBJ2-7, with D possibly TRBD1 on 5 matching bases. The ends were cut back, 8 bases at V and 7 bases at J, with 15 bases in the middle. The germline V gene encodes CDR1 WSHSY and CDR2 SAAADI. The CDR3 runs to 12 residues. The CDR3 here is CASLQVLGEQYF. The CDR3 region has the DNA TGCGCCAGCTTACAGGTACTGGGAGAGCAGTACTTC.

The chain uses TRBV12-5 and TRBJ1-6; 8 bases align to TRBD1. After removal of 2 bases from V and 8 bases from J, the junction contained 5 bases not matched to a gene. This CDR3 contains 15 residues. Germline V gene data show CDR1 as LGHNT and CDR2 as FRNRAP. The CDR3 DNA reads TGTGCTAGTGGTTTGCCCGGACAGGGAGATTCACCCCTCCACTTT. Encoded protein: CASGLPGQGDSPLHF.

This clone ranks as medium-sized. This chain connects TRBV7-8 to TRBJ1-3; 10 nucleotides line up with TRBD1. The CDR3 loop spans 15 amino acids. The germline gives CDR1 SGHVS, CDR2 FQNEAQ. With V trimmed by 5 bases and J by 1 base, 2 bases remained unmatched. CDR3 protein: CASSADRGSGNTIYF. The CDR3 bases are TGTGCCAGCAGCGCGGACAGGGGGTCTGGAAACACCATATATTTT.

This clone was observed a single time. This chain joins TRBV6-6 and TRBJ1-6; D remains ambiguous. The CDR3 totals 13 residues. V gave up 0 bases and J gave up 6 bases, with 3 bases separating them. Germline V gene data show CDR1 as MNHNY and CDR2 as SVGAGI (reference sequence). CDR3 sequence (DNA): TGTGCCAGCAGTTACTCGATTAATTCACCCCTCCACTTT. It codes for CASSYSINSPLHF.

The genes are TRBV27 and TRBJ2-3, with D uncertain. V was clipped by 2 bases and J by 6 bases, with 12 bases between them. The CDR3 runs 14 residues. The germline CDR1 and CDR2 sequences are MNHEY and SMNVEV (reference sequence). The CDR3 sequence is CASSLAPNADTQYF. CDR3 sequence (DNA): TGTGCCAGCAGTTTAGCCCCAAATGCCGATACGCAGTATTTT.

Notes on this clone: The sample has other DNA sequences that encode this CDR3 too. The chain uses TRBV6-5 and TRBJ1-1; unclear D gene. V was pared by 2 bases and J by 4 bases, with 8 bases between. Germline V lookup: CDR1 MNHEY, CDR2 SVGAGI. This CDR3 region has 13 residues. This CDR3 reads CASSYAEGTEAFF. The CDR3 DNA is TGTGCCAGCAGTTACGCCGAGGGCACTGAAGCTTTCTTT.

The chain joins TRBV27 to TRBJ1-6, with D maybe TRBD1 (6 bases). V was pared by 2 bases and J by 4 bases, with 9 bases between. CDR1 and CDR2 (germline): MNHEY, SMNVEV (reference sequence). CDR3 length equals 15 residues. As DNA, the CDR3 is TGTGCCAGCAGTTTACAACAGGGATATAATTCACCCCTCCACTTT. Residues: CASSLQQGYNSPLHF.

V is TRBV11-3 and J is TRBJ2-3; D perhaps matches TRBD1 (7 bases). Germline CDR1 reads SGHNT; CDR2 reads YENEEA. V lost 5 bases and J 0 bases, leaving 12 bases between the germline ends. The CDR3 runs 15 residues. The CDR3 sequence: CASSPRGASTDTQYF. DNA of the CDR3: TGTGCCAGCAGCCCCAGGGGGGCGAGCACAGATACGCAGTATTTT.

V usage is TRBV9 and J usage is TRBJ1-1; D might be TRBD1 (5 bases). Germline assignment: CDR1 SGDLS and CDR2 YYNGEE. The V end lost 3 bases, the J end lost 0 bases, and 12 bases lay between the germline ends. The CDR3 totals 15 residues. CDR3 sequence reads: CASSAPGTVNTEAFF. The CDR3 nucleotides are TGTGCCAGCAGCGCCCCCGGGACGGTGAACACTGAAGCTTTCTTT.

This chain connects TRBV5-4 to TRBJ2-7, with D perhaps matching TRBD1 (5 bases). Germline CDR1 is SGHNT and CDR2 is YYREEE (reference sequence). V lost 1 base and J 2 bases, leaving 10 bases between the germline ends. CDR3 length: 14 residues. For the CDR3, the DNA is TGTGCCAGCAGCTTGATAGGGGCAACCTACGAGCAGTACTTC. It specifies CASSLIGATYEQYF.